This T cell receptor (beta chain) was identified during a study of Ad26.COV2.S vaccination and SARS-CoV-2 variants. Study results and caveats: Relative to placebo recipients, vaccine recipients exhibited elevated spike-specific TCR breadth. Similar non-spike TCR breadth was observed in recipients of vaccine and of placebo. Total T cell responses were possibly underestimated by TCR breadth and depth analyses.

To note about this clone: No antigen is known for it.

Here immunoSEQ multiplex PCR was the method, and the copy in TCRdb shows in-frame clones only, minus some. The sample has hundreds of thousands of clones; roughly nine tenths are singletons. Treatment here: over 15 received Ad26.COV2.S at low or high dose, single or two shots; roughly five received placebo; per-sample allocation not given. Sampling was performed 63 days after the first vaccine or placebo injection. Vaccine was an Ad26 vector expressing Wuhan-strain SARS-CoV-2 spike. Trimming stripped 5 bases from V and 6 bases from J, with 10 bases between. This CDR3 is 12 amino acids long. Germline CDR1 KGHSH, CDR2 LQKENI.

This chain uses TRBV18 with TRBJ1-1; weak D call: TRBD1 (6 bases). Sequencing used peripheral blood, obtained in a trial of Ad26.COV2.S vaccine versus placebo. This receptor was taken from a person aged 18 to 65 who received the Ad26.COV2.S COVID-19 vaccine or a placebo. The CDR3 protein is CASSMGAAEAFF. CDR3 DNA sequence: TGTGCCAGCTCAATGGGGGCTGCTGAAGCTTTCTTT.